Below are 15 T cell receptor beta chains sequenced from a single sample in a study of response to subunit inactivated influenza vaccine. Via MiXCR, TCRdb re-called the RT-PCR reads, giving one row per CDR3 protein. The table lists more than 200,000 distinct CDR3 sequences, roughly an eighth of them singletons. Sequencing was performed on non-naive T cells sorted from PBMCs, taken less than 15 days before vaccination. The receptors derive from a man between 45 and 60 years old who received an inactivated influenza vaccine.

This clonotype was seen more than once but under ten times. J is TRBJ1-3 and V is TRBV12-3 or TRBV12-4; D is possibly TRBD1 (5 bases). V was trimmed by 3 bases and J by 0 bases, leaving 12 bases between them. The CDR3 consists of 16 residues. The DNA of the CDR3 is TGTGCCAGCAGTTTCACGGGACGTATCTCTGGAAACACCATATATTTT. It is translated as CASSFTGRISGNTIYF.

This chain connects TRBV5-1 to TRBJ2-5; 8 bases map to TRBD2. J gave up 5 bases and V 1 base, and 7 bases lay outside the gene matches. From germline, CDR1 is SGHRS and CDR2 YFSETQ. This CDR3 comprises 15 residues. In DNA form, the CDR3 reads TGCGCCAGCAGCTTGCGGGGGGGGCCTGTGGAGACCCAGTACTTC. Its protein is CASSLRGGPVETQYF.

In its sample, this clonotype was seen many times. V is TRBV12-3 or TRBV12-4 and J is TRBJ2-7; 7 nucleotides line up with TRBD1. Trimming took 5 bases from V and 2 from J; bases not matched to a gene: 6. This CDR3 is 14 amino acids long. In nucleotides, the CDR3 is TGTGCCAGCAGTCGCCAGGGACAGACCTACGAGCAGTACTTC. This gives the protein CASSRQGQTYEQYF.

This clonotype appeared many times. The chain has TRBV20-1 and TRBJ1-1; possibly TRBD1 for D (5 bases). Trimming pared 6 bases from V and 10 bases from J, leaving 21 bases between. The germline gives CDR1 DFQATT, CDR2 SNEGSKA (reference sequence). The CDR3 runs 13 residues. This chain's CDR3 is CSASQGVGRGAFF. The CDR3 nucleotides read TGCAGTGCGAGCCAGGGTGTGGGTCGGGGAGCTTTCTTT.

This clonotype appeared many times. V usage is TRBV3-1 and J usage is TRBJ2-7; D uncertain. The V and J ends lost 1 base and 7 bases respectively, with 8 bases between them. The CDR3 length is 12 residues. Germline V CDR1 and CDR2: LGHDT, YNNKEL (reference sequence). This CDR3 reads CASSQGGREQYF. CDR3 nucleotide sequence: TGTGCCAGCAGCCAAGGCGGCAGGGAGCAGTACTTC.

This clonotype was seen at least ten times. The chain couples TRBV20-1 to TRBJ2-7; possible D gene TRBD1, 5 bases. This CDR3 has 15 residues. CDR1 and CDR2 (germline): DFQATT, SNEGSKA (reference sequence). V was cut by 6 bases and J by 0 bases, with 18 bases left in between. The CDR3 is CSAPPPERGSYEQYF. For the CDR3, the DNA is TGCAGTGCGCCCCCCCCGGAAAGGGGCTCCTACGAGCAGTACTTC.

The V and J genes are TRBV4-2 and TRBJ2-7, with 8 nucleotides matching TRBD2. V trimming: 0 bases; J trimming: 7 bases; junction bases outside the gene matches: 8. Germline CDR1 and CDR2: LGHNA and YNFKEQ. CDR3 length equals 15 residues. CDR3 bases: TGTGCCAGCAGCCAAGATGGAGCGGGAGTGGGTGAGCAGTACTTC. Protein: CASSQDGAGVGEQYF.

There are a few counts of this clonotype. The chain joins TRBV14 to TRBJ2-2; D might be TRBD2 (6 bases). In germline, CDR1 is SGHDN, CDR2 FVKESK. The CDR3 is 14 amino acids. V lost 4 bases to trimming and J lost 6 bases, with 12 bases between them. The DNA of the CDR3 is TGTGCCAGCAGCCTACTACGGGGGTCCGGGGAGCTGTTTTTT. Its translation is CASSLLRGSGELFF.

There are many counts of this clonotype. The chain carries TRBV5-6 and TRBJ2-7; D is uncertain. V was cut by 2 bases and J by 1 base, with 7 bases left in between. In germline, CDR1 is SGHDT, CDR2 YYEEEE. This CDR3 has 13 residues. The CDR3 reads CASSFRYSYEQYF. CDR3 DNA: TGTGCCAGCAGCTTTAGATATTCCTACGAGCAGTACTTC.

This clonotype appeared a few times. The rearrangement uses TRBV7-2 and TRBJ1-6; D not certain. This CDR3 has 13 residues. Trimming removed 2 bases from V and 10 bases from J, with 9 bases in between. CDR1 and CDR2 from the germline V gene are SGHTA and FQGNSA. CDR3 amino acids: CASSLMGASPLHF. The CDR3 bases are TGTGCCAGCAGCTTAATGGGAGCCTCACCCCTCCACTTT.

In DNA, the CDR3 is TGTGCCAGCAGTGCCTACAACAGGTATTCTCTGACCGGGGAGCTGTTTTTT. Translation: CASSAYNRYSLTGELFF. The chain is built from TRBV12-3 or TRBV12-4 and TRBJ2-2; possible D gene TRBD1, 5 bases. The V end lost 5 bases, the J end lost 5 bases, and 21 bases lay between the germline ends. CDR3 length: 17 residues.

This clonotype was seen more than once but under ten times. This sequence joins TRBV24-1 and TRBJ2-5; D gene uncertain. Germline V CDR1 and CDR2: KGHDR, SFDVKD. Deletions cut 2 bases from V and 2 bases from J, with 11 bases between. This CDR3 has 15 residues. The CDR3 spells CATSDSVTPQETQYF. DNA of the CDR3: TGTGCCACCAGTGATTCCGTGACACCACAAGAGACCCAGTACTTC.

This clonotype was seen more than once but under ten times. The chain is built from TRBV18 and TRBJ2-2; D is possibly TRBD2 (5 bases). Trimming cost V 3 bases and J 3 bases, with 11 bases left between them. The CDR3 runs to 15 residues. Germline values: CDR1 KGHSH, CDR2 LQKENI. The CDR3 loop is CASSPPMEDTGELFF. Here the CDR3 DNA reads TGTGCCAGCTCACCCCCTATGGAGGACACCGGGGAGCTGTTTTTT.

This clonotype turned up a few times. This rearrangement joins TRBV20-1 to TRBJ1-6; D uncertain. Looked up from germline, CDR1 is DFQATT and CDR2 is SNEGSKA (reference sequence). This CDR3 is built from 13 residues. V lost 3 bases and J 2 bases, leaving 5 bases between the germline ends. The chain's CDR3 is CSASSTYNSPLHF. DNA of the CDR3: TGCAGTGCTAGTTCCACCTATAATTCACCCCTCCACTTT.

The chain carries TRBV12-3 or TRBV12-4 and TRBJ1-1; D is perhaps TRBD1 (6 bases). CDR3 length: 16 residues. With 1 base removed from V and 3 bases from J, the gap between germline ends came to 15 bases. The CDR3 DNA sequence: TGTGCCAGCAGTTTAGGACAGGCGGTTGCAGACACTGAAGCTTTCTTT. Translating it yields CASSLGQAVADTEAFF.